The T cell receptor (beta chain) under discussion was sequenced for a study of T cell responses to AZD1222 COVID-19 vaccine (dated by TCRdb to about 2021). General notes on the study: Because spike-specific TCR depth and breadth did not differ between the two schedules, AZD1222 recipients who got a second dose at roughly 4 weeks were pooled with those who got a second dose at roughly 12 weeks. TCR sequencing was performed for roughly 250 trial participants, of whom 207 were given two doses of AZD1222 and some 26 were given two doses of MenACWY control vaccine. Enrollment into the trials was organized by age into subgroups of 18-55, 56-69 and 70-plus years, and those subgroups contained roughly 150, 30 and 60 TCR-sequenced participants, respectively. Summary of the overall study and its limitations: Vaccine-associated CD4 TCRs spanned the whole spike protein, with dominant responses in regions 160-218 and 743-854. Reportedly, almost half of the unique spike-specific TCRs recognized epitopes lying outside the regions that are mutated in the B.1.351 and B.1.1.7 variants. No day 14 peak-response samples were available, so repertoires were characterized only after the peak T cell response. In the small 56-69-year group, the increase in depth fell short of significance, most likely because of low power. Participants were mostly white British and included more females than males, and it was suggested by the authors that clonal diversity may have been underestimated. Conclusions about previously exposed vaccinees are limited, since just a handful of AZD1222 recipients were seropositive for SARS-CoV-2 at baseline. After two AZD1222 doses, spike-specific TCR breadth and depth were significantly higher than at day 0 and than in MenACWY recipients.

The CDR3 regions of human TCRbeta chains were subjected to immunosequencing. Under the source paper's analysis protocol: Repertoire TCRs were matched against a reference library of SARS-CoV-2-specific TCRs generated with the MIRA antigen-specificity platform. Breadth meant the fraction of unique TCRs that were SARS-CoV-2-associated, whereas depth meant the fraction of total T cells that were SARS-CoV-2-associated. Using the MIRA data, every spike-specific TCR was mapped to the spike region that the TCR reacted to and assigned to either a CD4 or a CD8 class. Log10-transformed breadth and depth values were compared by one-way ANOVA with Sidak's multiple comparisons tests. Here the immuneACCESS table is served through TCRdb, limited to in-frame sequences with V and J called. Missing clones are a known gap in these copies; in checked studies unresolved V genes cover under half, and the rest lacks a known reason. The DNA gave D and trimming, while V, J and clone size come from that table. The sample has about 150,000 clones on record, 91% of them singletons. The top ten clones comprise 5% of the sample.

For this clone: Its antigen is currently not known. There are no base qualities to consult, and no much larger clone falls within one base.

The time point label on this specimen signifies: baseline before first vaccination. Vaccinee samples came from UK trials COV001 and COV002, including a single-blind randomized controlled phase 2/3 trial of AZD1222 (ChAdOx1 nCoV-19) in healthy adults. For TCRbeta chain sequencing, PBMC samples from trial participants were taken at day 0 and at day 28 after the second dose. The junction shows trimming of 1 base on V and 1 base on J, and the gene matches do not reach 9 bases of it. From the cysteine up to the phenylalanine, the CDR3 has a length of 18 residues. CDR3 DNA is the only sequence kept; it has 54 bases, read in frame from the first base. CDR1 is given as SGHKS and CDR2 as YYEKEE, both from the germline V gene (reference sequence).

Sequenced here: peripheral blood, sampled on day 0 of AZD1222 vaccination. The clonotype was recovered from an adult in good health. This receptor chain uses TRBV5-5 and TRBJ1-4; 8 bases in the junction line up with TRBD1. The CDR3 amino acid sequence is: CASSLILLQGVTNEKLFF. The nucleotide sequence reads TGTGCCAGCAGCTTGATTTTGTTACAGGGGGTAACTAATGAAAAACTGTTTTTT. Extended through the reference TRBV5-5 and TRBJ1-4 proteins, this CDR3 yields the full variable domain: DAGVTQSPTHLIKTRGQQVTLRCSPISGHKSVSWYQQVLGQGPQFIFQYYEKEERGRGNFPDRFSARQFPNYSSELNVNALLLGDSALYLCASSLILLQGVTNEKLFFGSGTQLSVL.